These T cell receptor beta chains were read from a single sample in a study of T cells in Graves' hyperthyroidism and ophthalmopathy. TCRdb ran MiXCR on the multiplex PCR reads and lists one entry per CDR3 protein. The data hold 450,000 to 600,000 distinct CDR3 sequences, with 14% observed a single time. Sequencing was done on a sample of blood. These receptors all stem from a middle-aged woman with Graves' hyperthyroidism. CDR3s include the opening cysteine and the closing phenylalanine or tryptophan. The D gene is left open where the match is weak. The size entry is marked missing in some rows and otherwise reads once, few, many or a size class.

j_call v_call d_call clone_size cdr3_aa cdr3_nt
TRBJ2-3 TRBV6-1 . many CASSRRDTSTDTQYF TGTGCCAGCAGTCGCAGGGACACTAGCACAGATACGCAGTATTTT
TRBJ1-5 TRBV19 TRBD1 . CASRDRGEGNQPQHF TGTGCCTCAAGAGACAGGGGTGAGGGCAATCAGCCCCAGCATTTT
TRBJ1-1 TRBV30 . many CAWFEGTEAFF TGTGCCTGGTTCGAAGGCACTGAAGCTTTCTTT
TRBJ2-3 TRBV6-5 TRBD2 many CASSYGSPGLAGSGADTQYF TGTGCCAGCAGTTACGGCTCACCTGGACTAGCGGGATCAGGAGCAGATACGCAGTATTTT
TRBJ2-3 TRBV20-1 TRBD1 many CSASYFFGDRGQKVVYDTDTQYF TGCAGTGCTAGCTATTTTTTCGGAGACAGGGGGCAAAAGGTAGTCTATGACACAGATACGCAGTATTTT
TRBJ2-5 TRBV7-2 . many CASSSTPSVRETQYF TGTGCCAGCAGCTCCACTCCTAGCGTACGGGAGACCCAGTACTTC
TRBJ1-1 TRBV20-1 . many CSASLTEAFF TGCAGTGCTAGCCTCACTGAAGCTTTCTTT
TRBJ1-1 TRBV5-8 TRBD1 . CASSPDRDNTEAFF TGTGCCAGCAGCCCGGACAGGGATAACACTGAAGCTTTCTTT
TRBJ1-4 TRBV7-9 . few CASSPRQEYEKLFF TGTGCCAGCAGCCCTCGACAGGAGTATGAAAAACTGTTTTTT
TRBJ1-2 TRBV18 . . CASSRTPGVDGYTF TGTGCCAGCTCACGCACCCCGGGGGTCGATGGCTACACCTTC
TRBJ2-7 TRBV7-9 TRBD2 many CASSPGGTSGSGGEQYF TGTGCCAGCAGCCCCGGCGGGACTAGCGGGAGTGGTGGCGAGCAGTACTTC
TRBJ2-2 TRBV6-5 TRBD1 . CASSSRDRVSGELFF TGTGCCAGCAGTTCCCGGGACAGGGTATCCGGGGAGCTGTTTTTT
TRBJ2-1 TRBV18 . many CASSPPFPTSYNEQFF TGTGCCAGCTCACCACCGTTCCCTACCTCCTACAATGAGCAGTTCTTC
TRBJ1-1 TRBV3-1 . many CASSQVEGSTEAFF TGTGCCAGCAGCCAAGTCGAGGGCAGTACTGAAGCTTTCTTT
TRBJ2-2 TRBV13 . many CASSLGPASGELFF TGTGCCAGCAGCTTAGGACCAGCATCCGGGGAGCTGTTTTTT
TRBJ2-3 TRBV24-1 TRBD2 . CATSDLGGAGDTQYF TGTGCCACCAGTGACCTGGGAGGGGCCGGAGATACGCAGTATTTT
TRBJ2-3 TRBV14 TRBD1 many CASSQTGEYTQYF TGTGCCAGCAGCCAGACAGGGGAATATACGCAGTATTTT